Following are 7 T cell receptor beta chains from one sample sequenced in a study of vaccination effects on CD4 cells after COVID-19. TCRdb keeps only in-frame clones here, not all; method: immunoSEQ multiplex PCR. The sample includes almost 40,000 clones, 82% of them seen just once. When around nine days of culture had elapsed, CD4+ T cells were isolated. Their specific antigens are unknown. Material: CD4+ T cells from PBMCs cultured without peptide, obtained before COVID-19 vaccination. The receptor set was obtained from a human donor who received a COVID-19 vaccine.

The rearrangement joins TRBV2 to TRBJ1-5; D is undetermined. The CDR3 has 15 amino acids. The germline V and J ends were trimmed by 2 bases and 2 bases, with 10 bases remaining between them. Per the germline V gene, CDR1 is SNHLY and CDR2 is FYNNEI. CDR3 sequence (DNA): TGTGCCAGCAGTGAATCCCAGGCGGGCAATCAGCCCCAGCATTTT. Residues: CASSESQAGNQPQHF.

The rearrangement links TRBV6-5 to TRBJ2-2, with D perhaps being TRBD1 or TRBD2 (5 bases each). The CDR3 spans 14 residues. Germline-derived CDR1 and CDR2 are MNHEY and SVGAGI. The V gene lost 8 bases and the J gene lost 2 bases, with 12 bases spanning the gap. CDR3 coding DNA: TGTGCCAGCGGGGGAAGGGTAAACACCGGGGAGCTGTTTTTT. Residues: CASGGRVNTGELFF.

V and J are TRBV19 and TRBJ1-2, with a weak D call TRBD1 (6 bases). Deletions cut 3 bases from V and 1 base from J, with 9 bases between. Germline-derived CDR1 and CDR2 are LNHDA and SQIVND (reference sequence). The CDR3 has 14 amino acids. The CDR3 loop is CASSIVRGNYGYTF. CDR3 coding DNA: TGTGCCAGTAGTATCGTCAGGGGTAACTATGGCTACACCTTC.

The CDR3 nucleotides are TGCGCCAGCAGCAGGAGGGCAGCGGGGGGTCGGGTCGAGACCCAGTACTTC. Its protein is CASSRRAAGGRVETQYF. The V call is TRBV5-1, the J call TRBJ2-5; 9 bases line up with TRBD2. The junction had 15 bases not matched to a gene; V was cut back by 4 bases and J by 5 bases. Germline lookup yields CDR1 SGHRS and CDR2 YFSETQ. The CDR3 spans 17 residues.

The chain joins TRBV7-2 to TRBJ2-5; 9 nucleotides align to TRBD2. The germline gives CDR1 SGHTA, CDR2 FQGNSA. This CDR3 is built from 15 residues. V was pared by 6 bases and J by 5 bases, with 10 bases of the junction left unmatched. CDR3 residues: CASRTSGLPSETQYF. The DNA of the CDR3 is TGTGCCAGCAGAACTAGCGGGCTCCCGTCTGAGACCCAGTACTTC.

The chain couples TRBV5-1 to TRBJ1-4; D is unclear. Trimming stripped 0 bases from V and 7 bases from J, with 10 bases between. Germline V CDR1 and CDR2: SGHRS, YFSETQ. This CDR3 is built from 14 residues. Written as DNA, the CDR3 is TGCGCCAGCAGCTTGGAGGCGGCGCCTGAAAAACTGTTTTTT. This sequence encodes CASSLEAAPEKLFF.

This rearrangement joins TRBV29-1 to TRBJ2-5, with D maybe TRBD2 (6 bases). Per germline, CDR1 SQVTM and CDR2 ANQGSEA. With 7 bases removed from V and 5 bases from J, the gap between germline ends came to 14 bases. This CDR3 has 12 amino acids. CDR3 region: CSARTGEETQYF. The CDR3 bases are TGCAGCGCCCGGACGGGGGAGGAGACCCAGTACTTC.